The source of this TCR beta chain is a study of neoadjuvant anti-PD-1 for oral cavity cancer. Blood cells were analyzed directly, without culture or expansion. With 7 bases removed from V and 5 bases from J, the gap between germline ends came to 11 bases. Germline CDR1 MNHNS, CDR2 SASEGT. The CDR3 has 12 amino acids. The repertoire was sequenced with immunoSEQ multiplex PCR; TCRdb's copy has only in-frame clones and lacks some. Of about 14,000 clones in the sample, approximately 70% were seen once. The sequences come from PBMCs, collected before nivolumab (anti-PD-1) treatment. This chain connects TRBV6-1 to TRBJ1-1; D not certain. The clonotype comes from a person aged 35-79 years with oral cavity squamous cell carcinoma. CDR3 region: CASTSGWTEAFF. In DNA form, the CDR3 reads TGTGCCAGCACTAGCGGGTGGACTGAAGCTTTCTTT.